This entry lists 8 T cell receptor beta chains sequenced from one sample in a study of blood T cell repertoires in COVID-19. Profiling relied on immunoSEQ multiplex PCR, and the TCRdb table lists in-frame clones only, not all of them. Among about 190,000 clones listed, 85% were seen once. Sequenced sample: peripheral blood. These receptor sequences come from a woman over 75 with acute or convalescent COVID-19.

The rearrangement links TRBV2 to TRBJ1-5; no firm D call. V was cut by 0 bases and J by 6 bases, with 6 bases left in between. CDR3 length equals 13 residues. Germline-derived CDR1 and CDR2 are SNHLY and FYNNEI. In DNA, the CDR3 is TGTGCCAGCAGTGAAGCGCGGATTCAGCCCCAGCATTTT. Translated: CASSEARIQPQHF.

This chain connects TRBV21-1 to TRBJ2-7; the listed D gene, TRBD2, was not tested against the DNA. TRBV21-1 is flagged as a pseudogene. The CDR3 sequence is 14 residues long. The CDR3 region has the DNA TGTGCCAGCAAGGCCCTAGATGTGCCCTACGAGCAGTACTTC. Amino acid sequence: CASKALDVPYEQYF.

The rearrangement uses TRBV5-5 and TRBJ2-7; D is perhaps TRBD1 (5 bases). The germline CDR1 and CDR2 sequences are SGHKS and YYEKEE (reference sequence). The V end lost 4 bases, the J end lost 7 bases, and 15 bases lay between the germline ends. The CDR3 spans 13 residues. DNA for the CDR3: TGTGCCAGCAGCCCTGGGCCTCCAGGGGAGCAGTACTTC. Its protein product is CASSPGPPGEQYF.

The rearrangement uses TRBV7-9 and TRBJ2-2, with 7 positions matching TRBD2. After removal of 6 bases from V and 1 base from J, the junction contained 2 bases not matched to a gene. The CDR3 contains 14 residues. From germline, CDR1 is SEHNR and CDR2 FQNEAQ (reference sequence). CDR3 region: CASRSSGNTGELFF. The CDR3 DNA sequence: TGTGCCAGCAGATCTAGCGGGAACACCGGGGAGCTGTTTTTT.

The chain combines TRBV7-2 with TRBJ2-7; 8 nucleotides line up with TRBD2. Germline trimming cut 5 bases from V and 4 bases from J; bases unmatched to any gene: 13. In germline, CDR1 is SGHTA, CDR2 FQGNSA. The CDR3 contains 16 residues. The chain's CDR3 is CASSTDTASGLYEQYF. Here the CDR3 DNA reads TGTGCCAGCAGCACCGATACGGCTAGCGGGTTATACGAGCAGTACTTC.

Details on this clone: Within the sample, other DNA sequences also encode this same CDR3. The V call is TRBV18, the J call TRBJ1-2, with D possibly matching TRBD1 (6 bases). V shed 3 bases and J shed 2 bases, with 7 bases lying between them. The CDR3 spans 13 residues. Germline-derived CDR1 and CDR2 are KGHSH and LQKENI. CDR3 coding DNA: TGTGCCAGCTCACCGGACAGAAACTATGGCTACACCTTC. It encodes CASSPDRNYGYTF.

The CDR3 region is CASSKPGQGRSPLHF. CDR3 coding DNA: TGTGCCAGCAGTAAGCCGGGACAGGGCCGGTCACCCCTCCACTTT. The chain couples TRBV6-2 or TRBV6-3 to TRBJ1-6; 9 bases are shared with TRBD1. CDR3 size: 15 residues. From germline, CDR1 is MNHEY and CDR2 SVGEGT. With 5 bases clipped from V and 10 bases from J, the junction kept 9 bases outside the gene matches.

The chain employs TRBV9 and TRBJ1-1; D not resolved. The germline V gene encodes CDR1 SGDLS and CDR2 YYNGEE. This CDR3 is built from 14 residues. The V gene lost 3 bases and the J gene lost 4 bases, with 13 bases spanning the gap. CDR3 protein: CASSAENFGTEAFF. In DNA form, the CDR3 reads TGTGCCAGCAGCGCCGAAAACTTTGGCACTGAAGCTTTCTTT.